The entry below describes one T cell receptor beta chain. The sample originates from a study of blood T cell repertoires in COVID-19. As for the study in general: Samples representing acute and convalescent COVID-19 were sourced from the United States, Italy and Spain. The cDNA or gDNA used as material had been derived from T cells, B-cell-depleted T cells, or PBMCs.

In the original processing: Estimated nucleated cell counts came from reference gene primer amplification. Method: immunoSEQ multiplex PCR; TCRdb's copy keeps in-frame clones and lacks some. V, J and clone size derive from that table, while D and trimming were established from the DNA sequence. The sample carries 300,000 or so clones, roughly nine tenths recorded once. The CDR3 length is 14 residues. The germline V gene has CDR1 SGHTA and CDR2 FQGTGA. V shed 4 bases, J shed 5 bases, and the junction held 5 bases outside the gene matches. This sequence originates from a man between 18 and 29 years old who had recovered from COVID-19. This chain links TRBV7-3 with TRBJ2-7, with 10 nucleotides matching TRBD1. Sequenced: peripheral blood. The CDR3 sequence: CASSSTGGANEQYF. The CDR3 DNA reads TGTGCCAGCAGCTCGACAGGGGGCGCGAACGAGCAGTACTTC.